This entry lists 24 T cell receptor beta chains sequenced from one sample in a study of blood T cell repertoires in COVID-19. Assay used: immunoSEQ multiplex PCR; TCRdb lists only in-frame clones, some missing. Found here are a few hundred thousand clones, about 88% of them singletons; the top ten hold over 1.5%. The sequencing sample was made of peripheral blood. The receptors shown here come from a man in his 70s with acute or convalescent COVID-19.

This chain connects TRBV5-1 to TRBJ2-5, with 7 bases matching TRBD1. This CDR3 spans 15 amino acids. Unmatched junction bases numbered 6, after V lost 4 bases and J lost 0 bases. Germline-derived CDR1 and CDR2 are SGHRS and YFSETQ. The CDR3 is CASSPNRGDQETQYF. For the CDR3, the DNA is TGCGCCAGCAGCCCGAACAGGGGAGACCAAGAGACCCAGTACTTC. The complete variable domain, with remaining parts taken from reference TRBV5-1 and TRBJ2-5, reads KAGVTQTPRYLIKTRGQQVTLSCSPISGHRSVSWYQQTPGQGLQFLFEYFSETQRNKGNFPGRFSGRQFSNSRSEMNVSTLELGDSALYLCASSPNRGDQETQYFGPGTRLLVL.

This rearrangement joins TRBV20-1 to TRBJ2-3; 7 bases match TRBD2. V trimming: 3 bases; J trimming: 11 bases; junction bases outside the gene matches: 20. CDR1 is DFQATT, CDR2 SNEGSKA, per germline (reference sequence). The CDR3 contains 16 residues. Written as DNA, the CDR3 is TGCAGTGCTAGTGGGGGACCAAGATCACATCGGGGGGAGCAGTATTTT. Its translation: CSASGGPRSHRGEQYF.

The table lists this clone with a few counts. V is TRBV5-1 and J is TRBJ2-5, with 11 bases lining up with TRBD2. The CDR3 totals 16 residues. After removal of 3 bases from V and 5 bases from J, the junction contained 9 bases not matched to a gene. CDR1 and CDR2 from the germline V gene are SGHRS and YFSETQ. Here the CDR3 DNA reads TGCGCCAGCAGCTCGACTAGCGGGAAATCTTGGGAGACCCAGTACTTC. This translates into CASSSTSGKSWETQYF. The full variable domain, rest sourced from reference TRBV5-1 and TRBJ2-5, is KAGVTQTPRYLIKTRGQQVTLSCSPISGHRSVSWYQQTPGQGLQFLFEYFSETQRNKGNFPGRFSGRQFSNSRSEMNVSTLELGDSALYLCASSSTSGKSWETQYFGPGTRLLVL.

This sequence joins TRBV21-1 and TRBJ2-7; the table's D call, TRBD1, has no DNA check behind it. TRBV21-1 is annotated as a pseudogene. The CDR3 runs to 15 residues. For the CDR3, the DNA is TGTGCCAGCAGCAAAGCGGGTACAGGTTGCTACGAGCAGTACTTC. Translation gives CASSKAGTGCYEQYF.

This rearrangement joins TRBV15 to TRBJ1-6; 9 bases map to TRBD1. The germline CDR1 and CDR2 sequences are LNHNV and YYDKDF (reference sequence). V dropped 6 bases and J dropped 5; count of bases not matched to a gene: 5. The CDR3 extends over 15 amino acids. The CDR3 coding sequence is TGTGCCACCAGTAAGGGACAGGGAAATAATTCACCCCTCCACTTT. Translated: CATSKGQGNNSPLHF.

The chain combines TRBV28 with TRBJ2-7; D unresolved. V lost 7 bases to trimming and J lost 0 bases, with 16 bases between them. The CDR3 runs to 15 residues. CDR1 is MDHEN and CDR2 is SYDVKM in the germline V gene. CDR3 amino acids: CASKKSTQLSYEQYF. The CDR3, as DNA: TGTGCCAGCAAAAAATCGACTCAACTCTCCTACGAGCAGTACTTC.

This chain uses TRBV4-1 with TRBJ2-7, with D possibly being TRBD2 (6 bases). Germline CDR1 MGHRA, CDR2 YSYEKL. Trimming left V 0 bases short and J 2 bases short, with 14 bases between. This CDR3 spans 16 amino acids. CDR3 loop: CASSQDAAGIPYEQYF. The CDR3 bases are TGCGCCAGCAGCCAAGATGCGGCGGGGATCCCCTACGAGCAGTACTTC.

The chain carries TRBV3-1 (or the pseudogene TRBV3-2) and TRBJ2-5; 8 bases line up with TRBD2. Trimming took 1 base from V and 4 from J; bases not matched to a gene: 8. Germline-derived CDR1 and CDR2 are LGHDT and YNNKEL (reference sequence). CDR3 size: 16 residues. CDR3 sequence reads: CASSQVGRGAGETQYF. CDR3 sequence (DNA): TGTGCCAGCAGCCAAGTGGGGCGGGGGGCCGGAGAGACCCAGTACTTC.

The chain uses TRBV6-6 and TRBJ1-2; the match to TRBD1 covers 7 bases. The germline V gene encodes CDR1 MNHNY and CDR2 SVGAGI (reference sequence). This CDR3 has 15 amino acids. Trimming took 5 bases from V and 1 from J; bases not matched to a gene: 7. CDR3 nucleotide sequence: TGTGCCAGCAGTGCTCCGGGACAGAGTAACTATGGCTACACCTTC. This sequence encodes CASSAPGQSNYGYTF.

The CDR3 protein is CASSLDRGLGGGYTF. The DNA of the CDR3 is TGTGCCAGCAGTCTAGACAGGGGGCTGGGTGGTGGCTACACCTTC. The chain links TRBV27 to TRBJ1-2; TRBD1 matches 10 bases. Germline-derived CDR1 and CDR2 are MNHEY and SMNVEV (reference sequence). The CDR3 length is 15 residues. V lost 5 bases and J lost 7; bases outside the gene matches: 10.

The gene calls are TRBV19 and TRBJ2-7, with TRBD2 matching over 9 bases. In germline, CDR1 is LNHDA, CDR2 SQIVND (reference sequence). V was pared by 3 bases and J by 1 base, with 1 base of the junction left unmatched. The CDR3 has 14 amino acids. For the CDR3, the DNA is TGTGCCAGTAGTATTAGCGGGAGTTCCTACGAGCAGTACTTC. It codes for CASSISGSSYEQYF. The full variable domain, completed using reference TRBV19 and TRBJ2-7, is DGGITQSPKYLFRKEGQNVTLSCEQNLNHDAMYWYRQDPGQGLRLIYYSQIVNDFQKGDIAEGYSVSREKKESFPLTVTSAQKNPTAFYLCASSISGSSYEQYFGPGTRLTVT.

The rearrangement joins TRBV3-1 (or the pseudogene TRBV3-2) to TRBJ2-4; 7 nucleotides match TRBD1. The CDR3 sequence is 14 residues long. V lost 5 bases, J lost 4 bases, and 5 bases stayed unmatched. The germline gives CDR1 LGHDT, CDR2 YNNKEL (reference sequence). CDR3 in DNA: TGTGCCAGCAGCGAACAGGGGAGAAAAAACATTCAGTACTTC. It is translated as CASSEQGRKNIQYF.

The J gene is TRBJ2-7, the V gene TRBV27; D is possibly TRBD1 (5 bases). There are 16 residues in the CDR3. Between the trimmed V and J ends, which lost 4 bases and 2 bases, there was a span of 18 bases. Per the germline V gene, CDR1 is MNHEY and CDR2 is SMNVEV (reference sequence). The CDR3 DNA follows: TGTGCCAGCAGTTCCAACAGGAACAACCAACCCTACGAGCAGTACTTC. This gives the protein CASSSNRNNQPYEQYF.

The V and J genes are TRBV5-1 and TRBJ1-1, with 8 bases fitting TRBD1. This CDR3 is 15 amino acids long. Germline CDR1 SGHRS, CDR2 YFSETQ. V was pared by 3 bases and J by 5 bases, with 9 bases of the junction left unmatched. The CDR3 nucleotides are TGCGCCAGCAGCTCCTGGACAGGGTATGGTACTGAAGCTTTCTTT. Translation: CASSSWTGYGTEAFF.

Only a few counts were recorded for this clone. The V call is TRBV3-1 (or the pseudogene TRBV3-2), the J call TRBJ1-3; weak D call: TRBD1 (5 bases). CDR1 and CDR2 from the germline V gene are LGHDT and YNNKEL (reference sequence). V gave up 3 bases and J gave up 0 bases, with 6 bases separating them. This CDR3 contains 14 residues. CDR3 in DNA: TGTGCCAGCAGCCAGGGGGGCTCTGGAAACACCATATATTTT. It specifies CASSQGGSGNTIYF.

The CDR3 region is CSAYNTEAFF. CDR3 sequence (DNA): TGCAGTGCGTATAACACTGAAGCTTTCTTT. The chain uses TRBV20-1 and TRBJ1-1; no definite D call. Per germline, CDR1 DFQATT and CDR2 SNEGSKA (reference sequence). This CDR3 contains 10 residues. V was clipped by 6 bases and J by 2 bases, with 4 bases between them.

The chain employs TRBV11-2 and TRBJ2-1, with D maybe TRBD2 (5 bases). CDR3 length equals 15 residues. V was cut by 5 bases and J by 4 bases, with 15 bases left in between. Looked up from germline, CDR1 is SGHAT and CDR2 is FQNNGV. Here the CDR3 reads CASSVQPDWYNEQFF. CDR3 nucleotide sequence: TGTGCCAGCAGCGTCCAGCCGGACTGGTACAATGAGCAGTTCTTC.

This clone was observed a single time. The V and J genes are TRBV7-9 and TRBJ2-2; no firm D call. The CDR3 covers 13 residues. V was trimmed by 10 bases and J by 10 bases, leaving 19 bases between them. Germline V gene lookup returns CDR1 SEHNR and CDR2 FQNEAQ (reference sequence). The CDR3 region is CATSPGPGTELFF. The CDR3 region has the DNA TGTGCCACCTCCCCTGGTCCGGGTACGGAGCTGTTTTTT.

V gene TRBV9 combines with J gene TRBJ1-2; D is uncertain. Trimming took 0 bases from V and 6 from J, leaving 9 bases between them. Looked up from germline, CDR1 is SGDLS and CDR2 is YYNGEE. CDR3 length equals 13 residues. The CDR3 DNA reads as TGTGCCAGCAGCGTAGGCAGGCTGCATGGCTACACCTTC. Translation gives CASSVGRLHGYTF.

The gene calls are TRBV9 and TRBJ1-3, with TRBD1 matching over 9 bases. The CDR3 runs to 16 residues. Germline loops: CDR1 SGDLS, CDR2 YYNGEE. Trimming removed 0 bases from V and 8 bases from J; junction bases left unmatched: 9. The CDR3 DNA reads TGTGCCAGCAGCGTAGCGGGACAGGGATCTTCGGACACCATATATTTT. Its translation is CASSVAGQGSSDTIYF.

The V call is TRBV19, the J call TRBJ2-1, with 9 bases aligning to TRBD2. The V and J ends lost 4 bases and 4 bases, in that order; junction bases with no gene match: 14. The CDR3 sequence is 18 residues long. The germline CDR1 and CDR2 sequences are LNHDA and SQIVND (reference sequence). In DNA form, the CDR3 reads TGTGCCAGTAGTAACGCCCCTCTAGCGGGGAGAGATTACAATGAGCAGTTCTTC. This sequence encodes CASSNAPLAGRDYNEQFF.

The V call is TRBV9, the J call TRBJ2-2; D possibly corresponds to TRBD1 (6 bases). V lost 0 bases and J lost 4, with 10 bases in between. The CDR3 extends over 15 amino acids. The V gene's germline CDR1 is SGDLS and CDR2 YYNGEE. The CDR3 DNA is TGTGCCAGCAGCGTAGGGACAGTAGGCACCGGGGAGCTGTTTTTT. Encoded protein: CASSVGTVGTGELFF.

The chain employs TRBV7-2 and TRBJ2-5, with 11 bases matching TRBD1. The trim removed 1 base at V and 1 base at J, leaving 2 bases unmatched. Germline assignment: CDR1 SGHTA and CDR2 FQGNSA. This CDR3 is 16 amino acids long. CDR3 sequence (DNA): TGTGCCAGCAGCTTAGTGGGGACAGGGGGCCAAGAGACCCAGTACTTC. It is translated as CASSLVGTGGQETQYF.

The chain combines TRBV6-5 with TRBJ2-1; TRBD2 aligns across 7 bases. Germline CDR1 MNHEY, CDR2 SVGAGI. This CDR3 has 15 amino acids. The V segment lost 2 bases and the J segment 6 bases; nucleotides outside the gene matches: 7. CDR3 protein: CASSYSGDGTNEQFF. The DNA of the CDR3 is TGTGCCAGCAGTTACAGCGGGGACGGGACCAATGAGCAGTTCTTC.